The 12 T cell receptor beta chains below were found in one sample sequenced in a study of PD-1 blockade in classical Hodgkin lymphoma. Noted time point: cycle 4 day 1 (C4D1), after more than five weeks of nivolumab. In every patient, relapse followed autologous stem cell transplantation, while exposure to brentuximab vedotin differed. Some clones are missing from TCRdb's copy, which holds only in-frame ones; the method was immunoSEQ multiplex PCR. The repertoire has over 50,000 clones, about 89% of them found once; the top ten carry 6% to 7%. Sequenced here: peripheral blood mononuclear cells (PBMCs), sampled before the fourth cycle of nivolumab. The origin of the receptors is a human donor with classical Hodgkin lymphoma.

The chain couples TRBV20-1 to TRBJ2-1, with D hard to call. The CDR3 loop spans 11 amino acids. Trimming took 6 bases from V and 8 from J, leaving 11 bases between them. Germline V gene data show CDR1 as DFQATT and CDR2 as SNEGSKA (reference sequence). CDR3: CSAARSYEQFF. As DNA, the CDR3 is TGCAGTGCCGCCCGGTCCTATGAGCAGTTCTTC.

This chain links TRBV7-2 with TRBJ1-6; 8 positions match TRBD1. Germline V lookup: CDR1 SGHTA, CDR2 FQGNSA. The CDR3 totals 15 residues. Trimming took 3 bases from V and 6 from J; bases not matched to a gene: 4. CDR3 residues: CASSLGQEFNSPLHF. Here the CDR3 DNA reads TGTGCCAGCAGCTTGGGACAGGAGTTTAATTCACCCCTCCACTTT.

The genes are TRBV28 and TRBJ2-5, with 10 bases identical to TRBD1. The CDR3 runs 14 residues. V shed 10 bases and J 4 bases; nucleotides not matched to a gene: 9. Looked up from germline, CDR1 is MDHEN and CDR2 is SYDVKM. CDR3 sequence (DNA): TGTGCCATAACAGGACAGGGGGTTCGAGAGACCCAGTACTTC. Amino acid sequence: CAITGQGVRETQYF.

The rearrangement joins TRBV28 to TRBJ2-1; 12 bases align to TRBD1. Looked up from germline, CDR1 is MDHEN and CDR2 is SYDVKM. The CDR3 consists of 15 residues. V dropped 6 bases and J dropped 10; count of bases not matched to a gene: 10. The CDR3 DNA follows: TGTGCCAGCAGACCGGGACAGGGGGCCCTTAGGGAGCAGTTCTTC. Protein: CASRPGQGALREQFF. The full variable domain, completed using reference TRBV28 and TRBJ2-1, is DVKVTQSSRYLVKRTGEKVFLECVQDMDHENMFWYRQDPGLGLRLIYFSYDVKMKEKGDIPEGYSVSREKKERFSLILESASTNQTSMYLCASRPGQGALREQFFGPGTRLTVL.

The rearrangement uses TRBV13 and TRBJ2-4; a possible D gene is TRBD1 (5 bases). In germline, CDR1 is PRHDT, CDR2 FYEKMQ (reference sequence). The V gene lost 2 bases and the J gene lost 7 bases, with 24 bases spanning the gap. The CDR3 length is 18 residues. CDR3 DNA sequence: TGTGCCAGCAGCTTATTTAAACAGGATATTATAGCCGGGAACATTCAGTACTTC. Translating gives CASSLFKQDIIAGNIQYF.

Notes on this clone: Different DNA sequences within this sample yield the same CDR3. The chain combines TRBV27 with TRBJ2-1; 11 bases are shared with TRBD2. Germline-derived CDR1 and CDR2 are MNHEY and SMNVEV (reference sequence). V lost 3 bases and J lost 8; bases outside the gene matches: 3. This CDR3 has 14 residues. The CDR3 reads CASSLVAGGDEQFF. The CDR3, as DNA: TGTGCCAGCAGTTTGGTAGCGGGAGGGGATGAGCAGTTCTTC.

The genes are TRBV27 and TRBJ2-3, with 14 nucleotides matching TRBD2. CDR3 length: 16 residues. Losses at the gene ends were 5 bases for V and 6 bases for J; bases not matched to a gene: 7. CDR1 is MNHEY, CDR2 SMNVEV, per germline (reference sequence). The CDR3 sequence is CASSPGLAGAWDTQYF. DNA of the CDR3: TGTGCCAGCAGTCCGGGACTAGCGGGAGCTTGGGATACGCAGTATTTT.

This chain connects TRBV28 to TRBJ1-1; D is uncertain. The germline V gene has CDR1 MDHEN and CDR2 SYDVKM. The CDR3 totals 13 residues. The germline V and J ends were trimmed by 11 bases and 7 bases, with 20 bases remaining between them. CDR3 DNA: TGTGCCGCGACTCCCTCAGCTCGGGTTGAAGCTTTCTTT. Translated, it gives CAATPSARVEAFF.

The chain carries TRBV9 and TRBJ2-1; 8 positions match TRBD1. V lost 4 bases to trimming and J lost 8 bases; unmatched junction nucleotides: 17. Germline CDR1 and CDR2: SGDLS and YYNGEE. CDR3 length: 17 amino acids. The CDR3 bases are TGTGCCAGCAGCTCTAAGAAGGCAGGGGGCGATGATTATGAGCAGTTCTTC. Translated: CASSSKKAGGDDYEQFF. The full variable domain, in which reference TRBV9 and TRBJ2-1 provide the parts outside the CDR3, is DSGVTQTPKHLITATGQRVTLRCSPRSGDLSVYWYQQSLDQGLQFLIQYYNGEERAKGNILERFSAQQFPDLHSELNLSSLELGDSALYFCASSSKKAGGDDYEQFFGPGTRLTVL.

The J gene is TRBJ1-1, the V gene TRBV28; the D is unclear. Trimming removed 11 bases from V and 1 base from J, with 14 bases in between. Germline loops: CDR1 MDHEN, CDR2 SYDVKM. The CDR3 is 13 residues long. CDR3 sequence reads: CAVRREPNTEAFF. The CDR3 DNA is TGTGCCGTCAGGCGGGAACCGAACACTGAAGCTTTCTTT.

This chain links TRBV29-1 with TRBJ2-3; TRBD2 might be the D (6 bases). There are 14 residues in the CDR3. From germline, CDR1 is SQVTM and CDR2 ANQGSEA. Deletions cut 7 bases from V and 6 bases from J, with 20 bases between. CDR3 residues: CSASGTAGSDTQYF. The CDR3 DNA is TGCAGCGCTTCCGGGACCGCGGGGTCGGATACGCAGTATTTT.

The CDR3 nucleotides are TGTGCCAGCTCCCTTGGCGGGGTCTACACAGATACGCAGTATTTT. This codes for CASSLGGVYTDTQYF. V gene TRBV25-1 combines with J gene TRBJ2-3, with D maybe TRBD2 (6 bases). Germline assignment: CDR1 MGHDK and CDR2 SYGVNS. Trimming took 8 bases from V and 2 from J, leaving 17 bases between them. The CDR3 contains 15 residues.